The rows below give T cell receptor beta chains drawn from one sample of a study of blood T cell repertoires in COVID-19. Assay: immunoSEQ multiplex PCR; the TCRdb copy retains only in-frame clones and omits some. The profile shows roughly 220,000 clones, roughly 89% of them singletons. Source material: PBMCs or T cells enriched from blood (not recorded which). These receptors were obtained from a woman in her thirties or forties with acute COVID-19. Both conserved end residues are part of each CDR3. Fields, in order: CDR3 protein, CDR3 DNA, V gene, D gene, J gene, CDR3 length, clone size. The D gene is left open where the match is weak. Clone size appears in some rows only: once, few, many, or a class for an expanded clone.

CDR3aa: CASSLFTGPKDYGYTF
CDR3nt: TGTGCCAGCAGCTTGTTTACAGGACCCAAGGACTATGGCTACACCTTC
v_gene: TRBV7-9
d_gene: -
j_gene: TRBJ1-2
len: 16
abundance: -

CDR3aa: CASSQDSSGANVLTF
CDR3nt: TGTGCCAGCAGCCAAGACAGCTCTGGGGCCAACGTCCTGACTTTC
v_gene: TRBV3-1/TRBV3-2
d_gene: -
j_gene: TRBJ2-6
len: 15
abundance: once

CDR3aa: CASSSTARPNTEAFF
CDR3nt: TGCGCCAGCAGCTCGACAGCCAGGCCGAACACTGAAGCTTTCTTT
v_gene: TRBV5-1
d_gene: -
j_gene: TRBJ1-1
len: 15
abundance: -

CDR3aa: CASSPAQGFGETEAFF
CDR3nt: TGTGCCAGCAGCCCGGCACAGGGTTTCGGGGAAACTGAAGCTTTCTTT
v_gene: TRBV7-8
d_gene: -
j_gene: TRBJ1-1
len: 16
abundance: few

CDR3aa: CASSLVRGASSGNTIYF
CDR3nt: TGTGCCAGCAGCTTAGTAAGGGGCGCAAGCTCTGGAAACACCATATATTTT
v_gene: TRBV11-2
d_gene: -
j_gene: TRBJ1-3
len: 17
abundance: -

CDR3aa: CASSVGGLGVDQPQHF
CDR3nt: TGTGCCAGCAGCGTAGGAGGCTTAGGGGTCGATCAGCCCCAGCATTTT
v_gene: TRBV9
d_gene: -
j_gene: TRBJ1-5
len: 16
abundance: -

CDR3aa: CASSPLAGGNEQFF
CDR3nt: TGTGCCAGCAGCCCTCTAGCGGGGGGCAATGAGCAGTTCTTC
v_gene: TRBV3-1/TRBV3-2
d_gene: TRBD2
j_gene: TRBJ2-1
len: 14
abundance: -

CDR3aa: CASSSGSANSPLHF
CDR3nt: TGTGCCAGCAGTTCAGGCAGTGCGAATTCACCCCTCCACTTT
v_gene: TRBV6-5
d_gene: -
j_gene: TRBJ1-6
len: 14
abundance: once

CDR3aa: CASRTGTGDYEQYF
CDR3nt: TGTGCCAGCAGGACCGGGACAGGGGATTACGAGCAGTACTTC
v_gene: TRBV7-8
d_gene: TRBD1
j_gene: TRBJ2-7
len: 14
abundance: -

CDR3aa: CASSGLVQGNQPQHF
CDR3nt: TGTGCCAGCAGTGGGTTGGTGCAGGGGAATCAGCCCCAGCATTTT
v_gene: TRBV2
d_gene: -
j_gene: TRBJ1-5
len: 15
abundance: -

CDR3aa: CSVATTGGYNSPLHF
CDR3nt: TGCAGCGTCGCCACGACAGGGGGATATAATTCACCCCTCCACTTT
v_gene: TRBV29-1
d_gene: TRBD1
j_gene: TRBJ1-6
len: 15
abundance: -

CDR3aa: CALGTGGSGGYTF
CDR3nt: TGTGCCCTTGGGACAGGGGGATCGGGTGGCTACACCTTC
v_gene: TRBV10-3
d_gene: TRBD1
j_gene: TRBJ1-2
len: 13
abundance: -

CDR3aa: CASSTGFSYEQYF
CDR3nt: TGTGCCAGCAGTACAGGTTTCTCCTACGAGCAGTACTTC
v_gene: TRBV2
d_gene: -
j_gene: TRBJ2-7
len: 13
abundance: -

CDR3aa: CASSQIGGGGTSSPLHF
CDR3nt: TGCGCCAGCAGTCAAATCGGGGGGGGAGGGACCAGTTCACCCCTCCACTTT
v_gene: TRBV23-1
d_gene: -
j_gene: TRBJ1-6
len: 17
abundance: -

CDR3aa: CASSLGTSEQYF
CDR3nt: TGTGCCAGCAGCTTGGGGACTTCCGAGCAGTACTTC
v_gene: TRBV5-8
d_gene: -
j_gene: TRBJ2-7
len: 12
abundance: few

CDR3aa: CASSLFRSTGELFF
CDR3nt: TGTGCCAGCAGTTTGTTCAGGTCCACCGGGGAGCTGTTTTTT
v_gene: TRBV27
d_gene: -
j_gene: TRBJ2-2
len: 14
abundance: -

CDR3aa: CASLAKTRLEGTEAFF
CDR3nt: TGTGCCAGCTTAGCCAAGACTAGATTGGAGGGAACTGAAGCTTTCTTT
v_gene: TRBV13
d_gene: -
j_gene: TRBJ1-1
len: 16
abundance: -

CDR3aa: CASSLIGGTEAFF
CDR3nt: TGTGCCAGCAGTTTAATCGGGGGTACTGAAGCTTTCTTT
v_gene: TRBV12-3/TRBV12-4
d_gene: -
j_gene: TRBJ1-1
len: 13
abundance: -

CDR3aa: CSVEKTGQGDYEQYF
CDR3nt: TGCAGCGTCGAAAAGACCGGACAGGGGGACTACGAGCAGTACTTC
v_gene: TRBV29-1
d_gene: TRBD1
j_gene: TRBJ2-7
len: 15
abundance: -

CDR3aa: CASSLGGQGTSPLHF
CDR3nt: TGTGCCAGCAGTTTAGGGGGACAGGGTACTTCACCCCTCCACTTT
v_gene: TRBV27
d_gene: TRBD1
j_gene: TRBJ1-6
len: 15
abundance: -

CDR3aa: CASSQGGTGGVNGYTF
CDR3nt: TGTGCCAGCAGCCAAGGCGGGACAGGGGGCGTCAATGGCTACACCTTC
v_gene: TRBV3-1/TRBV3-2
d_gene: TRBD1
j_gene: TRBJ1-2
len: 16
abundance: -

CDR3aa: CASSDLLRGMNTEAFF
CDR3nt: TGCGCCAGCAGTGATTTGCTTCGGGGGATGAACACTGAAGCTTTCTTT
v_gene: TRBV10-1
d_gene: -
j_gene: TRBJ1-1
len: 16
abundance: -

CDR3aa: CAWSEGGLTEAFF
CDR3nt: TGTGCCTGGAGTGAGGGAGGGTTGACTGAAGCTTTCTTT
v_gene: TRBV30
d_gene: -
j_gene: TRBJ1-1
len: 13
abundance: -

CDR3aa: CASSFSGFLGYTF
CDR3nt: TGTGCCAGCAGCTTCTCAGGGTTTCTTGGCTACACCTTC
v_gene: TRBV7-3
d_gene: -
j_gene: TRBJ1-2
len: 13
abundance: -

CDR3aa: CASSLEGSRGNNEQFF
CDR3nt: TGTGCCAGCAGCTTGGAAGGGTCTCGAGGGAACAATGAGCAGTTCTTC
v_gene: TRBV5-4
d_gene: -
j_gene: TRBJ2-1
len: 16
abundance: -

CDR3aa: CAWSSYTEAFF
CDR3nt: TGTGCCTGGAGTTCGTACACTGAAGCTTTCTTT
v_gene: TRBV30
d_gene: -
j_gene: TRBJ1-1
len: 11
abundance: -

CDR3aa: CASSPRTGGGGEAFF
CDR3nt: TGTGCCAGCAGCCCGAGGACGGGGGGCGGTGGTGAAGCTTTCTTT
v_gene: TRBV7-2
d_gene: -
j_gene: TRBJ1-1
len: 15
abundance: -

CDR3aa: CASSLGASATNEKLFF
CDR3nt: TGTGCCAGCAGCTTGGGAGCTTCTGCAACTAATGAAAAACTGTTTTTT
v_gene: TRBV5-8
d_gene: -
j_gene: TRBJ1-4
len: 16
abundance: -

CDR3aa: CASSRTGGTEAFF
CDR3nt: TGTGCCAGCAGCCGAACAGGGGGCACTGAAGCTTTCTTT
v_gene: TRBV5-4
d_gene: TRBD1
j_gene: TRBJ1-1
len: 13
abundance: -

CDR3aa: CASSFRGGGYQETQYF
CDR3nt: TGTGCCAGCAGCTTCCGTGGCGGGGGGTACCAAGAGACCCAGTACTTC
v_gene: TRBV7-3
d_gene: TRBD2
j_gene: TRBJ2-5
len: 16
abundance: -

CDR3aa: CASSPRLPGYNTGELFF
CDR3nt: TGTGCCAGCAGCCCCCGATTACCAGGTTATAACACCGGGGAGCTGTTTTTT
v_gene: TRBV9
d_gene: -
j_gene: TRBJ2-2
len: 17
abundance: -

CDR3aa: CASSQQGRTEAFF
CDR3nt: TGTGCCAGCAGTCAACAGGGGAGGACTGAAGCTTTCTTT
v_gene: TRBV12-3/TRBV12-4
d_gene: TRBD1
j_gene: TRBJ1-1
len: 13
abundance: -

CDR3aa: CASSFPDRGEDTGELFF
CDR3nt: TGTGCCAGCAGCTTCCCCGACAGGGGCGAGGACACCGGGGAGCTGTTTTTT
v_gene: TRBV7-3
d_gene: TRBD1
j_gene: TRBJ2-2
len: 17
abundance: once

CDR3aa: CASSDHRGWVYGYTF
CDR3nt: TGTGCCAGCAGCGACCACAGGGGCTGGGTGTATGGCTACACCTTC
v_gene: TRBV2
d_gene: TRBD1
j_gene: TRBJ1-2
len: 15
abundance: -

CDR3aa: CASSRTTGDGYTF
CDR3nt: TGTGCCAGTAGCAGAACCACAGGGGATGGCTACACCTTC
v_gene: TRBV19
d_gene: TRBD1
j_gene: TRBJ1-2
len: 13
abundance: -

CDR3aa: CASSALQGSSYEQYF
CDR3nt: TGTGCCAGCAGTGCTTTACAGGGGAGCTCCTACGAGCAGTACTTC
v_gene: TRBV6-2/TRBV6-3
d_gene: TRBD1
j_gene: TRBJ2-7
len: 15
abundance: once

CDR3aa: CSASPSPATNEKLFF
CDR3nt: TGCAGTGCTAGTCCCAGTCCCGCAACTAATGAAAAACTGTTTTTT
v_gene: TRBV20-1
d_gene: -
j_gene: TRBJ1-4
len: 15
abundance: once

CDR3aa: CASSLGQGSPNEQFF
CDR3nt: TGCGCCAGCAGCTTGGGACAGGGTTCACCGAATGAGCAGTTCTTC
v_gene: TRBV5-1
d_gene: TRBD1
j_gene: TRBJ2-1
len: 15
abundance: -

CDR3aa: CASSSTGDTDTQYF
CDR3nt: TGTGCCAGCAGTTCGACAGGGGACACAGATACGCAGTATTTT
v_gene: TRBV6-5
d_gene: TRBD1
j_gene: TRBJ2-3
len: 14
abundance: -

CDR3aa: CASSLNRVGHYGYTF
CDR3nt: TGTGCCAGCAGCTTAAACAGGGTGGGGCACTATGGCTACACCTTC
v_gene: TRBV7-8
d_gene: -
j_gene: TRBJ1-2
len: 15
abundance: -

CDR3aa: CASSFNEYSPLHF
CDR3nt: TGTGCCAGCAGTTTTAATGAGTATTCACCCCTCCACTTT
v_gene: TRBV12-3/TRBV12-4
d_gene: -
j_gene: TRBJ1-6
len: 13
abundance: -

CDR3aa: CASSLASYGYTF
CDR3nt: TGTGCCAGCAGCTTAGCGTCGTATGGCTACACCTTC
v_gene: TRBV7-9
d_gene: -
j_gene: TRBJ1-2
len: 12
abundance: -

CDR3aa: CASSGQTAAEAFF
CDR3nt: TGTGCCAGCAGTGGACAGACAGCGGCCGAAGCTTTCTTT
v_gene: TRBV9
d_gene: -
j_gene: TRBJ1-1
len: 13
abundance: -